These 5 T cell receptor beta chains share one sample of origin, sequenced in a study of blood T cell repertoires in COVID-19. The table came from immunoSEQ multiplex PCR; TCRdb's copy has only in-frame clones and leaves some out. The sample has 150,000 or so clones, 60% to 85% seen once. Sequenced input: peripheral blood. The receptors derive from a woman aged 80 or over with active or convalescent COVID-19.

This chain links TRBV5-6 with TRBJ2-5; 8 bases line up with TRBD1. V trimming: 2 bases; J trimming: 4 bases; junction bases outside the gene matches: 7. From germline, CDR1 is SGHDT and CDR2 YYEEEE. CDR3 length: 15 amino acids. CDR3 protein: CASSFGRGRRETQYF. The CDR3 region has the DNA TGTGCCAGCAGCTTCGGCAGGGGGCGTCGAGAGACCCAGTACTTC. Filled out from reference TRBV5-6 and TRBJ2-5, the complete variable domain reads DAGVTQSPTHLIKTRGQQVTLRCSPKSGHDTVSWYQQALGQGPQFIFQYYEEEERQRGNFPDRFSGHQFPNYSSELNVNALLLGDSALYLCASSFGRGRRETQYFGPGTRLLVL.

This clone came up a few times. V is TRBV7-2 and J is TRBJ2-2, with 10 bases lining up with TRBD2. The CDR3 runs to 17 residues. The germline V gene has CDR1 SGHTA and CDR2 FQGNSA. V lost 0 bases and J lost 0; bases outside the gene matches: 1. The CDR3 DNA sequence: TGTGCCAGCAGCTTAGCTAGCGGGGGGACGAACACCGGGGAGCTGTTTTTT. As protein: CASSLASGGTNTGELFF.

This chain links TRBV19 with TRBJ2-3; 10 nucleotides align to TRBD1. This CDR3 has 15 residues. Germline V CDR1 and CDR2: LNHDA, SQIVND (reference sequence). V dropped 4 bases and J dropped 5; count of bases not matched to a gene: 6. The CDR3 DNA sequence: TGTGCCAGTAGTACCGGGACAGGGGATAGAGATACGCAGTATTTT. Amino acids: CASSTGTGDRDTQYF.

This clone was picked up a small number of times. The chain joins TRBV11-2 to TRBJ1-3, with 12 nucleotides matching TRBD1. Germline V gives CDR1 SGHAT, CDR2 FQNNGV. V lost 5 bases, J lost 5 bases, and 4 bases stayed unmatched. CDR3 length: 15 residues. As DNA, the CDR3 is TGTGCCAGCAGCCGGGACAGGGGGCAAAGAAACACCATATATTTT. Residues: CASSRDRGQRNTIYF.

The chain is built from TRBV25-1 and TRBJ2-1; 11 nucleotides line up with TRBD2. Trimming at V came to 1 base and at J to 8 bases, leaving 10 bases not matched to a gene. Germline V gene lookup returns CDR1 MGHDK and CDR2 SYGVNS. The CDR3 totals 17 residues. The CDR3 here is CASSELGSGGALYEQFF. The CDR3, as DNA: TGTGCCAGCAGTGAATTGGGTAGCGGGGGGGCCTTATATGAGCAGTTCTTC.